The clone carrying this T cell receptor beta chain was seen more than once but under ten times. The CDR3 runs to 13 residues. The trim removed 7 bases at V and 7 bases at J, leaving 8 bases unmatched. The sample is drawn from a study of T-cell reconstitution after alpha-beta-depleted transplantation in children. Preparing the TCRbeta library involved the use of unique molecular identifiers. TCRdb independently ran MiXCR on the PCR reads; one entry per CDR3 protein. This sample carries 500,000 or so distinct CDR3 sequences, 32% of them seen once, and the ten largest clones take around 2.5%. The sequence came from a human donor who donated a stem cell graft to a child with aplastic anemia. The material sequenced was PBMCs from the stem cell graft donor, taken from the stem cell graft. V and J are TRBV12-3 or TRBV12-4 and TRBJ1-2; 8 bases map to TRBD1. In nucleotides, the CDR3 is TGTGCCAGCATTAAGACAGGGGAAATTGGCTACACCTTC. Its translation is CASIKTGEIGYTF.